This T cell receptor (beta chain) was observed in a study of T cell repertoires in cytomegalovirus infection. From the reads, TCRdb called clonotypes with MiXCR, one entry per CDR3 protein. The table has 350,000 to 550,000 distinct CDR3 sequences, approximately 30% seen once. The sample was PBMCs. The sequence was collected from a human donor in good health (CMV status not recorded). Some clones in this sample may be carry-over from other donors' samples.

The CDR3 here is CATGTGGEEKLFF. The CDR3 coding sequence is TGTGCCACAGGGACAGGGGGTGAAGAAAAACTGTTTTTT. V gene TRBV28 combines with J gene TRBJ1-4, with 11 bases fitting TRBD1. The CDR3 is 13 amino acids. The ends lost 10 bases at V and 8 bases at J; junction bases unmatched: 6. Germline CDR1 reads MDHEN; CDR2 reads SYDVKM.